The present TCR beta chain was sequenced within a study of resident and recirculating memory T cells in vitiligo. Findings and limits, study-wide: Clonality differed among vitiligo lesions, with no unique dominant clone.

Patients had to be free of confetti depigmentation, indicating active vitiligo. Anyone treated within the previous three months was excluded. Turning to this clone: Its cognate antigen is unknown.

Sequenced by immunoSEQ multiplex PCR; TCRdb stores in-frame clones only, minus some. The sample consists of tens of thousands of clones, roughly nine tenths of them appearing once. The sample comprised blood. The clonotype was recovered from a male donor with vitiligo.

The CDR3 loop reads CASRAGTPSSYEQYF. The CDR3 DNA sequence: TGTGCCAGCAGAGCCGGGACACCTAGCTCCTACGAGCAGTACTTC. The V and J genes are TRBV2 and TRBJ2-7, with a possible D match to TRBD1 (6 bases). The ends were cut back, 6 bases at V and 0 bases at J, with 15 bases in the middle. CDR3 size: 15 residues. Germline assignment: CDR1 SNHLY and CDR2 FYNNEI.